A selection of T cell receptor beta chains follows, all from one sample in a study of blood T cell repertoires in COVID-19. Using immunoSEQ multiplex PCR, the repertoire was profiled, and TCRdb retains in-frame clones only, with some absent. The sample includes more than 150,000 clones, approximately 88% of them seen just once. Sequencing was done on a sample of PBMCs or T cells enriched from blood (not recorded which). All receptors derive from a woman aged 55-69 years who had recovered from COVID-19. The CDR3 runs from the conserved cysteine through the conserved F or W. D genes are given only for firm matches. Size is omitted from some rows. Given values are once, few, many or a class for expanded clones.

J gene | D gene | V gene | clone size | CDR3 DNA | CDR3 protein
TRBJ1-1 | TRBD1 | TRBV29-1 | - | TGCAGCGTAAACAGGGGAGGCACTGAAGCTTTCTTT | CSVNRGGTEAFF
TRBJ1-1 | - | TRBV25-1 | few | TGTGCCAGCAGTGAATGGGGGGGCTTGGGCACTGAAGCTTTCTTT | CASSEWGGLGTEAFF
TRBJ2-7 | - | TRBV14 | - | TGTGCCAGCAGCCGACTAGACTCCTACGAGCAGTACTTC | CASSRLDSYEQYF
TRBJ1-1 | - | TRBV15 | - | TGTGCCACCAGCACGGACACGAACACTGAAGCTTTCTTT | CATSTDTNTEAFF
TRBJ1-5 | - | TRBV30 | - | TGTGCCTGGAGTCCCGGGGTTATTGGCAATCAGCCCCAGCATTTT | CAWSPGVIGNQPQHF
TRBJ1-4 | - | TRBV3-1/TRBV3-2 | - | TGTGCCAGCAGCCACAGAGGAGACCCTAATGAAAAACTGTTTTTT | CASSHRGDPNEKLFF
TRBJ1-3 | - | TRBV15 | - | TGTGCCACCAGCAGCGTAGGAAACACCATATATTTT | CATSSVGNTIYF
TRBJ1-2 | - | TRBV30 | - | TGTGCCTGGAGTGTCACAGTCAACTATGGCTACACCTTC | CAWSVTVNYGYTF
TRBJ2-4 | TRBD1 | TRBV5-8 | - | TGTGCCAGCAGCCCACACGCCGGACAGGCGATAGCCAAAAACATTCAGTACTTC | CASSPHAGQAIAKNIQYF
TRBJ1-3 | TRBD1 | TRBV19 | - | TGTGCCAGTAGTATAGCAACCTCACAGGGGATCGGAAACACCATATATTTT | CASSIATSQGIGNTIYF
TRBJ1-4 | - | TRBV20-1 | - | TGCAGTGCTAGTCGGATTCTGGGGAGAGAAAAACTGTTTTTT | CSASRILGREKLFF
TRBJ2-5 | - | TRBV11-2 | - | TGTGCCAGCAGCCGACTCTATCGGGAGACCCAGTACTTC | CASSRLYRETQYF
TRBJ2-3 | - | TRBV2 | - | TGTGCCATACTCGCTCCCGGGACAGATACGCAGTATTTT | CAILAPGTDTQYF
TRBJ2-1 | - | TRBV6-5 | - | TGTGCCAGCAGTTATGGGGCAGTCAATGAGCAGTTCTTC | CASSYGAVNEQFF
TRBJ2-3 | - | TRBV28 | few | TGTGCCAGCAGTTTCGAGGGGGACACAGATACGCAGTATTTT | CASSFEGDTDTQYF
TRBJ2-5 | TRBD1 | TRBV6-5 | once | TGTGCCAGCAGTAGGGGACAGGCCCCAGAGACCCAGTACTTC | CASSRGQAPETQYF
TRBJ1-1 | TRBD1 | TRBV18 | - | TGTGCCAGCTCACCGCGACAGGGGGCGTTTGGAGGCACTGAAGCTTTCTTT | CASSPRQGAFGGTEAFF
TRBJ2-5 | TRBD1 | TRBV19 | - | TGTGCCAGTAGTGTGGGGGACAGGGGGACAGAGACCCAGTACTTC | CASSVGDRGTETQYF
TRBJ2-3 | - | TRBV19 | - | TGTGCCAGTAGGCGGGTTAGCACAGATACGCAGTATTTT | CASRRVSTDTQYF
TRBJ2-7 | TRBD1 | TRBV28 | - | TGTGCCAGCAGTTTATCGGGGGACAGGGGGGGCTTCGAGCAGTACTTC | CASSLSGDRGGFEQYF
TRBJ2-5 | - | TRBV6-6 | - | TGTGCCGCCCTCGCCCCAGGGGGGAAGAGTAAGCAAGAGACCCAGTACTTC | CAALAPGGKSKQETQYF
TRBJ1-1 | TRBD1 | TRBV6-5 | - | TGTGCCAGCAGAGGGGACAGGAGAGTGGCAGAAGCTTTCTTT | CASRGDRRVAEAFF
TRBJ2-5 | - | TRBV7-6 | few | TGTGCCAGCAGCCCTCGGCCCCAAGCGACGGAGACCCAGTACTTC | CASSPRPQATETQYF
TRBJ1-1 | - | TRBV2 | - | TGTGCCAGCAGTGAGATCATCCCCCAGTCGAGGACTGAAGCTTTCTTT | CASSEIIPQSRTEAFF
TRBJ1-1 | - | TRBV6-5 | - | TGTGCCAGCAGTCCCTCGGGACAGAACACTGAAGCTTTCTTT | CASSPSGQNTEAFF
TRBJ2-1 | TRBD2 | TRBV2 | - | TGTGCCAGCAAGCTAGCGGGAGGGGGACACAATGAGCAGTTCTTC | CASKLAGGGHNEQFF
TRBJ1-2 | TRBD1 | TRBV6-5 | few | TGTGCCAGCAGTCAGGACAGGGGAGGTTATGGCTACACCTTC | CASSQDRGGYGYTF
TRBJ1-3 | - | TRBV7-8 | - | TGTGCCAGCAGCTGGGTGAGAAGCGGCTCTGGAAACACCATATATTTT | CASSWVRSGSGNTIYF
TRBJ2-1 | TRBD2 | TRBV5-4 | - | TGTGCCAGCAGCTTGGCTGGCGGGGGCTCCTACAATGAGCAGTTCTTC | CASSLAGGGSYNEQFF
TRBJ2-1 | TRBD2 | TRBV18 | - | TGTGCCAGCTCACCGCCTGGACTAGCGGGAGTGGGGCAGCAGTTCTTC | CASSPPGLAGVGQQFF
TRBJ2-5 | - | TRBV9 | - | TGTGCCAGCAGCGTAGACGCCAGACTTGCGGGGACCTCCGGGGAGACCCAGTACTTC | CASSVDARLAGTSGETQYF
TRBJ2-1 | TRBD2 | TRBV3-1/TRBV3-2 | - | TGTGCCAGCAGCCGTGCTAGCGGGGGGGACAATGAGCAGTTCTTC | CASSRASGGDNEQFF
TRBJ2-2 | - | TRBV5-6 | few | TGTGCCAGCAGCTTGGAATTCTCGGTCGGCACCGGGGAGCTGTTTTTT | CASSLEFSVGTGELFF
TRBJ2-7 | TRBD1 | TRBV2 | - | TGTGCCAGGGGGACAGGAGGAGCCTACGAGCAGTACTTC | CARGTGGAYEQYF
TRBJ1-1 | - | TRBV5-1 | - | TGCGCCAGCAGCGTGGACGGGAACACTGAAGCTTTCTTT | CASSVDGNTEAFF
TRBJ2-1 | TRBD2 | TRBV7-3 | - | TGTGCCAGCAGCCAATCTAGCGGGGCGTACAATGAGCAGTTCTTC | CASSQSSGAYNEQFF
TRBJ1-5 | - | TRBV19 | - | TGTGCCAGTAGTATGCGAGGAGGAGCCTCAGACGAACAGCCCCAGCATTTT | CASSMRGGASDEQPQHF
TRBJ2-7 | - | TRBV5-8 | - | TGTGCCAGCAGCCCCCGGATCAGGGCAAGTAAATTC | CASSPRIRASKF
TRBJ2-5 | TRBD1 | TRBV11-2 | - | TGTGCCAGCAGCCCCGGGACAGGTGTAGAGACCCAGTACTTC | CASSPGTGVETQYF
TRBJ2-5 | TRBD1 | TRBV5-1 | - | TGCGCCAGCAGCTCGGGACAGGGGGTATTATCAGAGACCCAGTACTTC | CASSSGQGVLSETQYF
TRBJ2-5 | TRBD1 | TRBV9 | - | TGTGCCAGCAGCGTAGCTTTAGGAGCAGGGGGCCGGGAGACCCAGTACTTC | CASSVALGAGGRETQYF
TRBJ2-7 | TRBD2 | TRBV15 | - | TGTGCCACCAGCAGAGGGACTAGCGGGGGGGCTGAAGAGCAGTACTTC | CATSRGTSGGAEEQYF
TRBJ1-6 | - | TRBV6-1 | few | TGTGCCAGCAGTGAAGTAGGGGTGCTAAAAACGCTGAATAATTCACCCCTCCACTTT | CASSEVGVLKTLNNSPLHF
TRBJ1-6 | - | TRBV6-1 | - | TGTGCCAGCAGTGAAGCTAGAACAGGGCCTTCACCCCTCCACTTT | CASSEARTGPSPLHF
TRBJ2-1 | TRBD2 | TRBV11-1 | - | TGTGCCAGCAGCCCTAGCGGGAGCGTCTACAATGAGCAGTTCTTC | CASSPSGSVYNEQFF
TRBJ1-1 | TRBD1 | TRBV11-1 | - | TGTGCCAGCAGCTCCGGGACAGGGTTCTCGAACACTGAAGCTTTCTTT | CASSSGTGFSNTEAFF
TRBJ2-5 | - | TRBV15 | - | TGTGCCACCAGCAGAGCGGTTCCGGGGAACCCCACGGGGGAGACCCAGTACTTC | CATSRAVPGNPTGETQYF
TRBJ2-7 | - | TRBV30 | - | TGTGCCTGGAGCGTTTCCCCCTACGAGCAGTACTTC | CAWSVSPYEQYF
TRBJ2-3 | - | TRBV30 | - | TGTGCCTGGAGTGTACTTACCGGCACAGATACGCAGTATTTT | CAWSVLTGTDTQYF
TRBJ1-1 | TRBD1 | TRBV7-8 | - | TGTGCCAGCAGCGCGCGGACAGGGGGCACTGAAGCTTTCTTT | CASSARTGGTEAFF
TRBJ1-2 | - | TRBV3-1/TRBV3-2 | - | TGTGCCAGCAGCCAAGTAGACAGTAACTATGGCTACACCTTC | CASSQVDSNYGYTF
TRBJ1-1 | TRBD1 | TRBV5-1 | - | TGCGCCAGCAGCTTGGCCTTAGGACAGGGCTTAAACACTGAAGTTTTCTTT | CASSLALGQGLNTEVFF
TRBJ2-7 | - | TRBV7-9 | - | TGTGCCAGCAGCGCCCGGGACTGGGAGTACGAGCAGTACTTC | CASSARDWEYEQYF
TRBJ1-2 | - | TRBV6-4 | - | TGTGCCATCCCATGCCGAGCCTACTATGGCTACACCTTC | CAIPCRAYYGYTF
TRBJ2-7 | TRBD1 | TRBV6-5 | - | TGTGCCAGCGGAATTCCCGGGACAGGGGAGAAGCAGTACTTC | CASGIPGTGEKQYF